Reported below is one T cell receptor (beta chain). The antigen is not known. This sample is part of a study of cytomegalovirus exposure and HLA in healthy donors. At the level of the study: It was reported in a later analysis that the same platform had been used for the 110 or so validation repertoires as for the roughly 700 first-cohort repertoires.

Sequencing used immunoSEQ multiplex PCR; TCRdb keeps in-frame clones, though not all of them. The sample shows about 56,000 clones, roughly 89% of them seen only once. Study-level findings and limits: A subsequent analysis found that TCR clusters from the first cohort also tended to co-occur in the 120 or so validation repertoires, with roughly 95% of cluster scores above 0. Some TCR beta chains (more than 150 of them) were listed as cytomegalovirus-associated. The classifier reportedly diagnosed cytomegalovirus status with high sensitivity and specificity.

The CDR3 length is 16 residues. Per the germline V gene, CDR1 is SGHRS and CDR2 is YFSETQ. V dropped 0 bases and J dropped 2 bases, with 12 bases sitting between them. The receptor was derived from a woman between 18 and 29 years old in good health and CMV-seronegative. V usage is TRBV5-1 and J usage is TRBJ1-5, with D tentatively TRBD1 (6 bases). Sequencing was done on a sample of PBMCs. CDR3 in DNA: TGCGCCAGCAGCTTGGGGGGGCAGGGCGGCAATCAGCCCCAGCATTTT. Its translation: CASSLGGQGGNQPQHF.